Listed below are T cell receptor beta chains from one sample, sequenced in a study of regulatory T cells in long-lasting Graves disease. Each CDR3 protein gets one entry after TCRdb re-called the multiplex PCR reads with MiXCR. The repertoire has around 400,000 distinct CDR3 sequences, about 15% of them found once; the top ten carry 7.8%. Another study also made use of these data, one on T cells in Graves' hyperthyroidism and ophthalmopathy.

Sample: peripheral blood mononuclear cells (PBMCs), taken at new diagnosis, from a patient treated with antithyroid drugs. The receptor source for this set is a woman aged 40 to 50 with Graves disease. Each CDR3 is given with its conserved first and last residue. A D gene is named only where the DNA matches it firmly. The size entry is marked missing in some rows and otherwise reads once, few, many or a size class.

j_gene: TRBJ2-7; abundance: many; v_gene: TRBV20-1; d_gene: NA; CDR3aa: CSARKADSYEQYF; CDR3nt: TGCAGTGCTAGAAAAGCGGACTCCTACGAGCAGTACTTC
j_gene: TRBJ2-3; abundance: many; v_gene: TRBV12-3/TRBV12-4; d_gene: NA; CDR3aa: CASSLGSSAFTDTQYF; CDR3nt: TGTGCCAGCAGTTTAGGGTCTAGCGCCTTCACAGATACGCAGTATTTT
j_gene: TRBJ1-1; abundance: many; v_gene: TRBV28; d_gene: NA; CDR3aa: CASSFYRSTEAFF; CDR3nt: TGTGCCAGCAGTTTCTACAGAAGCACTGAAGCTTTCTTT
j_gene: TRBJ2-2; abundance: NA; v_gene: TRBV7-9; d_gene: TRBD2; CDR3aa: CASSFRGTSGRWRTGELFF; CDR3nt: TGTGCCAGCAGCTTCAGGGGGACTAGCGGGAGATGGAGAACCGGGGAGCTGTTTTTT
j_gene: TRBJ1-3; abundance: many; v_gene: TRBV27; d_gene: NA; CDR3aa: CASSLGFNPGNTIYF; CDR3nt: TGTGCCAGCAGTTTAGGATTCAACCCTGGAAACACCATATATTTT
j_gene: TRBJ2-1; abundance: many; v_gene: TRBV7-2; d_gene: NA; CDR3aa: CASSLGVLQFF; CDR3nt: TGTGCCAGCAGCTTAGGGGTACTGCAGTTCTTC
j_gene: TRBJ2-3; abundance: many; v_gene: TRBV11-2; d_gene: NA; CDR3aa: CASSSPTESTDTQYF; CDR3nt: TGTGCCAGCAGCTCGCCGACAGAAAGCACAGATACGCAGTATTTT
j_gene: TRBJ2-5; abundance: many; v_gene: TRBV7-2; d_gene: TRBD1; CDR3aa: CASSLLTGDGAQYF; CDR3nt: TGTGCCAGCAGCTTGTTAACAGGGGATGGGGCCCAGTACTTC
j_gene: TRBJ2-5; abundance: many; v_gene: TRBV24-1; d_gene: TRBD2; CDR3aa: CATSESGKRGGETQYF; CDR3nt: TGTGCCACCAGTGAATCTGGTAAAAGGGGAGGGGAGACCCAGTACTTC
j_gene: TRBJ2-7; abundance: many; v_gene: TRBV2; d_gene: TRBD1; CDR3aa: CASRGITGGVTYEQYF; CDR3nt: TGTGCCAGCAGGGGGATAACAGGGGGCGTAACCTACGAGCAGTACTTC
j_gene: TRBJ2-4; abundance: NA; v_gene: TRBV6-1; d_gene: NA; CDR3aa: CASSVEGTIQYF; CDR3nt: TGTGCCAGCAGTGTGGAGGGAACCATTCAGTACTTC
j_gene: TRBJ2-2; abundance: few; v_gene: TRBV2; d_gene: NA; CDR3aa: CASSEGLLWGGGGELFF; CDR3nt: TGTGCCAGCAGTGAAGGGCTCCTATGGGGCGGTGGCGGGGAGCTGTTTTTT
j_gene: TRBJ2-7; abundance: many; v_gene: TRBV5-1; d_gene: TRBD1; CDR3aa: CASSLGDSPYEQYF; CDR3nt: TGCGCCAGCAGCTTGGGGGACAGCCCCTACGAGCAGTACTTC
j_gene: TRBJ1-2; abundance: many; v_gene: TRBV5-5; d_gene: TRBD1; CDR3aa: CASSSVTGDGYTF; CDR3nt: TGTGCCAGCAGCTCGGTAACAGGGGACGGCTACACCTTC
j_gene: TRBJ2-3; abundance: NA; v_gene: TRBV2; d_gene: TRBD2; CDR3aa: CASSRTSGTTVYEQCF; CDR3nt: TGTGCCAGCAGCCGGACTAGCGGGACCACGGTCTACGAGCAGTGCTTC
j_gene: TRBJ1-5; abundance: many; v_gene: TRBV5-6; d_gene: NA; CDR3aa: CASSFWGGRQPQHF; CDR3nt: TGTGCCAGCAGCTTTTGGGGTGGTCGGCAGCCCCAGCATTTT
j_gene: TRBJ2-5; abundance: NA; v_gene: TRBV19; d_gene: TRBD2; CDR3aa: CASSAASGPEETQYF; CDR3nt: TGTGCCAGTAGTGCCGCTAGCGGGCCAGAAGAGACCCAGTACTTC
j_gene: TRBJ2-3; abundance: few; v_gene: TRBV5-5; d_gene: TRBD1; CDR3aa: CASSLPGQGETQYF; CDR3nt: TGTGCCAGCAGCTTGCCGGGACAGGGAGAAACGCAGTATTTT
j_gene: TRBJ2-1; abundance: many; v_gene: TRBV2; d_gene: NA; CDR3aa: CASSEGTPSYNEQFF; CDR3nt: TGTGCCAGCAGTGAAGGGACACCCTCCTACAATGAGCAGTTCTTC
j_gene: TRBJ2-1; abundance: few; v_gene: TRBV7-9; d_gene: NA; CDR3aa: CTSGLVGSYNEQFF; CDR3nt: TGTACCAGTGGACTTGTCGGCTCCTACAATGAGCAGTTCTTC
j_gene: TRBJ2-1; abundance: many; v_gene: TRBV5-1; d_gene: TRBD2; CDR3aa: CASSQAGDGYNEQFF; CDR3nt: TGCGCCAGCAGCCAAGCGGGAGACGGTTACAATGAGCAGTTCTTC
j_gene: TRBJ2-3; abundance: few; v_gene: TRBV7-3; d_gene: NA; CDR3aa: CASSTGQTDTQYF; CDR3nt: TGTGCCAGCAGCACCGGACAAACAGATACGCAGTATTTT
j_gene: TRBJ1-6; abundance: many; v_gene: TRBV7-2; d_gene: NA; CDR3aa: CASSARSSNSPLHF; CDR3nt: TGTGCCAGCAGCGCCCGGTCTTCAAATTCACCCCTCCACTTT
j_gene: TRBJ2-5; abundance: few; v_gene: TRBV30; d_gene: NA; CDR3aa: CAWRPRLREGETQYF; CDR3nt: TGTGCCTGGAGGCCGAGATTGCGGGAAGGGGAGACCCAGTACTTC
j_gene: TRBJ2-7; abundance: NA; v_gene: TRBV18; d_gene: TRBD1; CDR3aa: CASSPGQASSYEQYF; CDR3nt: TGTGCCAGCTCACCCGGACAGGCTTCCTCCTACGAGCAGTACTTC
j_gene: TRBJ2-3; abundance: NA; v_gene: TRBV5-1; d_gene: TRBD2; CDR3aa: CASSWGGLAGGLTDTQYF; CDR3nt: TGCGCCAGCAGCTGGGGGGGACTAGCGGGAGGACTCACAGATACGCAGTATTTT
j_gene: TRBJ2-6; abundance: many; v_gene: TRBV2; d_gene: TRBD1; CDR3aa: CASSWDRVVSGANVLTF; CDR3nt: TGTGCCAGCAGTTGGGACAGGGTGGTCTCTGGGGCCAACGTCCTGACTTTC
j_gene: TRBJ2-3; abundance: NA; v_gene: TRBV28; d_gene: NA; CDR3aa: CASSFPLASTHAQYF; CDR3nt: TGTGCCAGCAGTTTTCCCCTCGCTAGCACACATGCGCAGTATTTT
j_gene: TRBJ1-2; abundance: NA; v_gene: TRBV25-1; d_gene: NA; CDR3aa: CASSNRDIYYGYTF; CDR3nt: TGTGCCAGCAGCAACCGGGACATCTACTATGGCTACACCTTC
j_gene: TRBJ2-3; abundance: few; v_gene: TRBV28; d_gene: TRBD1; CDR3aa: CASSPPDRITDTQYF; CDR3nt: TGTGCCAGCAGTCCCCCGGACAGGATCACAGATACGCAGTATTTT
j_gene: TRBJ1-1; abundance: once; v_gene: TRBV28; d_gene: NA; CDR3aa: CASSWITEAFF; CDR3nt: TGTGCCAGCAGTTGGATCACTGAAGCTTTCTTT
j_gene: TRBJ1-1; abundance: many; v_gene: TRBV10-3; d_gene: NA; CDR3aa: CAIRGTVNTEAFF; CDR3nt: TGTGCCATCAGGGGTACGGTGAACACTGAAGCTTTCTTT
j_gene: TRBJ1-5; abundance: few; v_gene: TRBV6-5; d_gene: NA; CDR3aa: CASSYSRTNQPQHF; CDR3nt: TGTGCCAGCAGTTACTCGAGGACAAATCAGCCCCAGCATTTT
j_gene: TRBJ1-1; abundance: many; v_gene: TRBV28; d_gene: NA; CDR3aa: CASSFPSNTEAFF; CDR3nt: TGTGCCAGCAGTTTCCCTTCGAACACTGAAGCTTTCTTT
j_gene: TRBJ1-1; abundance: many; v_gene: TRBV7-9; d_gene: TRBD1; CDR3aa: CASSGGQGADTEAFF; CDR3nt: TGTGCCAGCAGTGGGGGACAGGGGGCTGATACTGAAGCTTTCTTT
j_gene: TRBJ2-5; abundance: many; v_gene: TRBV19; d_gene: TRBD1; CDR3aa: CASSNRQGAGTQYF; CDR3nt: TGTGCCAGTAGTAACCGACAGGGGGCAGGGACCCAGTACTTC
j_gene: TRBJ1-1; abundance: many; v_gene: TRBV3-1; d_gene: TRBD1; CDR3aa: CASSHGDRGRWGTEAFF; CDR3nt: TGTGCCAGCAGCCATGGGGACAGGGGGCGGTGGGGCACTGAAGCTTTCTTT
j_gene: TRBJ2-2; abundance: NA; v_gene: TRBV6-2/TRBV6-3; d_gene: TRBD2; CDR3aa: CASSYSGLAGNTGELFF; CDR3nt: TGTGCCAGCAGTTACTCTGGACTAGCGGGAAACACCGGGGAGCTGTTTTTT
j_gene: TRBJ2-3; abundance: many; v_gene: TRBV5-1; d_gene: NA; CDR3aa: CASRFLASTDTQYF; CDR3nt: TGCGCCAGCAGGTTTTTGGCTTCCACAGATACGCAGTATTTT
j_gene: TRBJ2-3; abundance: NA; v_gene: TRBV2; d_gene: TRBD2; CDR3aa: CASRRLAGPDTQYF; CDR3nt: TGTGCCAGCCGTAGACTAGCGGGGCCAGATACGCAGTATTTT
j_gene: TRBJ2-1; abundance: many; v_gene: TRBV12-3/TRBV12-4; d_gene: TRBD2; CDR3aa: CASSWGLAGLSSYNEQFF; CDR3nt: TGTGCCAGCAGTTGGGGACTAGCGGGGCTCAGCTCCTACAATGAGCAGTTCTTC
j_gene: TRBJ2-7; abundance: few; v_gene: TRBV10-3; d_gene: TRBD2; CDR3aa: CAISEGLAGAGEQYF; CDR3nt: TGTGCCATCAGTGAAGGACTAGCGGGAGCCGGCGAGCAGTACTTC
j_gene: TRBJ2-7; abundance: many; v_gene: TRBV11-1; d_gene: TRBD1; CDR3aa: CATRQDREYEQYF; CDR3nt: TGTGCCACCCGCCAGGACAGGGAATACGAGCAGTACTTC
j_gene: TRBJ1-5; abundance: many; v_gene: TRBV3-1; d_gene: NA; CDR3aa: CASSQGESNQPQHF; CDR3nt: TGTGCCAGCAGCCAGGGAGAGAGCAATCAGCCCCAGCATTTT
j_gene: TRBJ1-2; abundance: many; v_gene: TRBV7-9; d_gene: NA; CDR3aa: CASSLEAGDGYTF; CDR3nt: TGTGCCAGCAGCTTAGAGGCAGGGGATGGCTACACCTTC
j_gene: TRBJ2-7; abundance: NA; v_gene: TRBV6-5; d_gene: NA; CDR3aa: CASSYSSEAYEQYF; CDR3nt: TGTGCCAGCAGTTACTCTAGCGAAGCCTACGAGCAGTACTTC
j_gene: TRBJ1-6; abundance: NA; v_gene: TRBV12-3/TRBV12-4; d_gene: NA; CDR3aa: CASSVDSPLHF; CDR3nt: TGTGCCAGCAGTGTCGATTCACCCCTCCACTTT
j_gene: TRBJ2-7; abundance: few; v_gene: TRBV19; d_gene: TRBD1; CDR3aa: CASSITGTGGSYEQYF; CDR3nt: TGTGCCAGTAGTATCACCGGGACAGGGGGGTCCTACGAGCAGTACTTC
j_gene: TRBJ2-3; abundance: many; v_gene: TRBV24-1; d_gene: NA; CDR3aa: CATSPSGGNADTQYF; CDR3nt: TGTGCCACCAGTCCGTCGGGCGGGAACGCAGATACGCAGTATTTT
j_gene: TRBJ1-2; abundance: NA; v_gene: TRBV2; d_gene: NA; CDR3aa: CASGGHGRDYGYTF; CDR3nt: TGTGCCAGCGGGGGTCACGGACGGGACTATGGCTACACCTTC
j_gene: TRBJ1-4; abundance: NA; v_gene: TRBV20-1; d_gene: TRBD1; CDR3aa: CSARTGTGETNEKLFF; CDR3nt: TGCAGTGCTAGAACCGGGACAGGCGAAACTAATGAAAAACTGTTTTTT
j_gene: TRBJ1-2; abundance: NA; v_gene: TRBV9; d_gene: NA; CDR3aa: CASSEVGRGFNYGYTF; CDR3nt: TGTGCCAGCAGCGAAGTGGGCAGGGGATTTAACTATGGCTACACCTTC
j_gene: TRBJ2-7; abundance: NA; v_gene: TRBV10-3; d_gene: NA; CDR3aa: CAISGGASTYEQYF; CDR3nt: TGTGCCATCAGTGGGGGGGCCTCGACCTACGAGCAGTACTTC
j_gene: TRBJ2-5; abundance: many; v_gene: TRBV27; d_gene: NA; CDR3aa: CASSLLPPGDGETQYF; CDR3nt: TGTGCCAGCAGTTTACTCCCTCCAGGGGACGGCGAGACCCAGTACTTC
j_gene: TRBJ2-7; abundance: many; v_gene: TRBV29-1; d_gene: NA; CDR3aa: CSVRQTDAYEQYF; CDR3nt: TGCAGCGTTCGACAGACCGACGCCTACGAGCAGTACTTC
j_gene: TRBJ1-1; abundance: many; v_gene: TRBV5-4; d_gene: NA; CDR3aa: CASSLGGAHVTEAFF; CDR3nt: TGTGCCAGCAGCTTGGGTGGGGCCCACGTCACTGAAGCTTTCTTT
j_gene: TRBJ2-5; abundance: many; v_gene: TRBV19; d_gene: NA; CDR3aa: CASSRAGQRWETQYF; CDR3nt: TGTGCCAGTAGTCGGGCCGGACAGCGGTGGGAGACCCAGTACTTC
j_gene: TRBJ1-2; abundance: NA; v_gene: TRBV7-8; d_gene: NA; CDR3aa: CASSLQGQGSGYTF; CDR3nt: TGTGCCAGCAGCTTACAGGGGCAAGGGAGTGGCTACACCTTC
j_gene: TRBJ2-3; abundance: NA; v_gene: TRBV24-1; d_gene: NA; CDR3aa: CATSFGGFGTDTQYF; CDR3nt: TGTGCCACCAGTTTTGGGGGTTTTGGCACAGATACGCAGTATTTT